Described below is a single TCR beta chain sequence and its context. Its cognate antigen has yet to be identified. No base quality values were provided; no much bigger clone lies one nucleotide off. The CDR3 sequence holds 14 residues, the cysteine and phenylalanine included. Only the CDR3 DNA stays, 42 bases, in frame from base 1. Trimming accounts for 4 bases at V and 6 bases at J, while the number of junction bases matched to no gene is 7. The germline V gene supplies CDR1 SGHRS and CDR2 YFSETQ. The sample comes from a study of shared clonotypes between healthy human individuals (TCRdb year 2020). Regarding the study in general: A few men and two women, aged 18 to 49 years, made up the cohort. Each donor's leukapheresis produced roughly between about 0.9 and 9.5 billion PBMCs. To increase sequencing depth and limit assay-specific biases, TCR repertoire library preparation and sequencing were carried out by different laboratories using diverse techniques. For each donor, CD4 naive and CD4 memory were each run on three plates, CD8 naive on two plates, and CD8 memory on one plate. To estimate repertoire size and how much clonotype sharing occurs between individuals, the study deeply sequenced the blood TCR repertoires of several healthy adults.

Donors were healthy HIV-negative adults with no recently reported acute infections or vaccinations. Every donor was a Caucasian adult living in Nashville, Tennessee, USA. CD4+ T cells were enriched by magnetic negative selection; naive cells were then positively selected on CD45RA, and the negative fraction formed the memory subset. Blood was obtained by leukapheresis, after which PBMCs were separated by Ficoll-Histopaque density gradient centrifugation and cryopreserved in liquid nitrogen vapor phase. Purity and quantity of every magnetically sorted T cell population were checked by analytical flow cytometry. From each sorted fraction, genomic DNA was isolated and quantified by UV absorbance on a Nanodrop 2000c. Beyond this particular receptor, the publication reports: Based on pairwise subsampling, the degree of clonotype sharing among donors was expected to be affected by sequencing depth. Larger estimated clonotype richness was generally found for naive subsets than for memory subsets. Sharing across a few donors was observed for about 5% of naive CD4, under 4% of naive CD8, over 2% of memory CD4, and around 0.4% of memory CD8 clonotypes. The genetic and exposure-history diversity represented was limited by the small number of donors. Even with the large sequencing depth, rarefaction of the sorted-subset datasets indicated that sequencing was incomplete. Higher generation probabilities were observed for clonotypes shared by all four sorted-subset donors than for non-shared clonotypes. Sampling was restricted to blood, and TCR repertoires in tissues likely differ from the TCR repertoires found in blood.

Using the deep immunoSEQ assay, multiplex PCR amplified TCR CDR3 regions from genomic DNA. Extracted genomic DNA from each cell subset was spread evenly across all wells of several immunoSEQ 96-well plates, with each plate serving as a replicate. For sorted subsets, about 200 ng genomic DNA, equal to some 28,000 T cell genomes, was loaded into each replicate PCR. Purified libraries were quantified with a Qubit 3.0 fluorometer, sized on a Bioanalyzer 2100, and re-quantified with the KAPA Library Quantification kit. Each immunoSEQ 96-well plate was sequenced on its own single-read 150-cycle Illumina NextSeq 550 flow cell. The original pipeline was this. The immunoSEQ output contained only junctional sequences without quality scores, so filtering could not match that applied to full-length reads. Sequences were annotated with PyIR, a Python wrapper for IgBLAST v1.9, using IMGT germline references to assign V/J genes and CDR3. Reads were removed for weak V/J assignments (E-value above 1e-6), missing CDR3, stop codons, out-of-frame junctions, or ambiguous translated residues. V3J clonotypes were defined as sequences sharing an identical inferred V gene, J gene, and CDR3 amino acid sequence. To compute the percentage overlap between repertoires, the number of shared unique clonotypes was divided by the size of the smaller repertoire. RTK rarefaction, the Chao1 estimator, and Recon v2.1 estimates of unobserved clonotypes were used to assess repertoire richness. For all TCRbeta clonotypes obtained by the gDNA method from several donors, generation probabilities were computed with OLGA. TCRdb took over this immuneACCESS table, retaining in-frame rearrangements with V and J assigned. Such tables are incomplete; in checked studies, under half of the missing clones stem from an unresolved V gene, and the remainder is unexplained. The D gene and trimming were derived from the DNA, and the V and J assignments and clone size from that table. The table for this sample lists some 500,000 clones; 90% to 96% of them were counted only once. The ten largest make up about 0.068% of the sample.

This receptor was obtained from a woman younger than 45 in good health. Sequencing was performed on naive CD4+ T cells sorted from blood. The cell subset or site label corresponds to: CD45RA+ positively selected. Recombination connected TRBV5-1 to TRBJ2-1; the central 7 bases match TRBD1. The CDR3 protein is CASSVQGQPNEQFF. Read as DNA, the sequence is TGCGCCAGCAGCGTCCAGGGACAGCCCAATGAGCAGTTCTTC.